This TCR beta chain was obtained from a study of CD8 T cells in Susac syndrome. This CDR3 region has 13 residues. Trimming pared 6 bases from V and 6 bases from J, leaving 12 bases between. CDR1 and CDR2 (germline): SNHLY, FYNNEI. Sequencing targeted TCR beta in T cells from blood (CD8+ and CD4+). Relapsing-remitting disease, either stable or active, was present in the multiple sclerosis controls, who were treatment-naive patients. Turning to this clonotype: Its target is unknown.

A quantity of roughly 0.5 to 1 ug RNA underwent reverse transcription using random hexamers. The TCR beta CDR3 was amplified by immunoSEQ multiplex PCR across 54 Vbeta, 13 Jbeta. MiXCR, run by TCRdb on the immunoSEQ multiplex PCR reads, gives a single entry per CDR3 protein. The repertoire holds some 200,000 distinct CDR3 sequences, with about 96% as singletons. Broader study findings: That the number of individuals in its TCR sequencing and HLA analysis was relatively small was acknowledged by the study.

The rearrangement links TRBV2 to TRBJ2-1, with D unresolved. This receptor was taken from a human donor with multiple sclerosis. The sequenced sample consisted of CD4+ T cells from PBMCs. CDR3 residues: CASSILLRNEQFF. The CDR3 DNA reads TGTGCCAGCAGCATCCTTCTCCGCAATGAGCAGTTCTTC. Full variable domain (rest looked up from reference TRBV2 and TRBJ2-1): EPEVTQTPSHQVTQMGQEVILRCVPISNHLYFYWYRQILGQKVEFLVSFYNNEISEKSEIFDDQFSVERPDGSNFTLKIRSTKLEDSAMYFCASSILLRNEQFFGPGTRLTVL.